The 31 T cell receptor beta chains below all came from one sample that was sequenced in a study of blood T cell repertoires in COVID-19. Method: immunoSEQ multiplex PCR; TCRdb's copy keeps in-frame clones and lacks some. The data contain about 270,000 clones, roughly 86% of them singletons. The specimen sequenced was peripheral blood. The receptors shown here come from a woman aged 55-75 years who had recovered from COVID-19.

As to this clone: The identical CDR3 is also encoded by other nucleotide sequences in the sample. This rearrangement joins TRBV5-1 to TRBJ1-2; unclear D gene. The CDR3 is made up of 13 amino acids. Germline CDR1 is SGHRS and CDR2 is YFSETQ. V was clipped by 5 bases and J by 3 bases, with 11 bases between them. Here the CDR3 reads CASSPSGDYGYTF. DNA of the CDR3: TGCGCCAGCAGTCCTTCGGGAGACTATGGCTACACCTTC.

V is TRBV28 and J is TRBJ1-4, with D unresolved. Trimming took off 4 bases at V and 7 bases at J, with 16 bases between the two ends. Per germline, CDR1 MDHEN and CDR2 SYDVKM. The CDR3 sequence is 15 residues long. The CDR3 sequence: CASSYSAGLGEKLFF. CDR3 in DNA: TGTGCCAGCAGTTACTCAGCGGGCTTGGGTGAAAAACTGTTTTTT.

The rearrangement links TRBV19 to TRBJ2-1; 9 nucleotides align to TRBD2. The CDR3 has 16 amino acids. Germline CDR1 reads LNHDA; CDR2 reads SQIVND (reference sequence). The V gene end was trimmed by 9 bases and the J gene end by 2 bases; junction bases not matched to a gene: 11. CDR3 in DNA: TGTGCCAGCAGCCCGGGGATAGCGGGGGCCTACAATGAGCAGTTCTTC. Its protein product is CASSPGIAGAYNEQFF.

The CDR3 DNA reads as TGTGCCAGCAGCCCGGGACTAGCGGAGAACACCGGGGAGCTGTTTTTT. It codes for CASSPGLAENTGELFF. This chain connects TRBV11-3 to TRBJ2-2; 11 bases align to TRBD2. The V gene end was trimmed by 5 bases and the J gene end by 1 base; junction bases not matched to a gene: 3. The germline gives CDR1 SGHNT, CDR2 YENEEA. The CDR3 totals 16 residues.

The V call is TRBV28, the J call TRBJ1-2; 7 positions match TRBD1. The V segment lost 3 bases and the J segment 1 base; nucleotides outside the gene matches: 11. This CDR3 is 17 amino acids long. The germline V gene encodes CDR1 MDHEN and CDR2 SYDVKM. The CDR3 nucleotides read TGTGCCAGCAGTTTCTGGACAGGAAGGGGGTATAACTATGGCTACACCTTC. This codes for CASSFWTGRGYNYGYTF.

The rearrangement links TRBV7-8 to TRBJ2-2; 10 bases fit TRBD1. Germline V CDR1 and CDR2: SGHVS, FQNEAQ. V gave up 1 base and J gave up 1 base; unmatched junction bases: 12. The CDR3 is made up of 20 amino acids. CDR3 sequence: CASSLVPPVRTGGNTGELFF. The CDR3 region has the DNA TGTGCCAGCAGCTTAGTCCCCCCAGTCCGGACAGGGGGGAACACCGGGGAGCTGTTTTTT.

The genes are TRBV1 and TRBJ2-3; the table's D call, TRBD2, was not checked against the DNA. TRBV1 is listed as a pseudogene. There are 20 residues in the CDR3. The CDR3 DNA reads as TGCACCAGCAGCCAAGCAGGAGGGGTAGCGGGGGGGGATGGCACAGATACGCAGTATTTT. This encodes CTSSQAGGVAGGDGTDTQYF.

The chain has TRBV5-1 and TRBJ2-1, with 7 nucleotides matching TRBD1. CDR3 length: 14 amino acids. Germline assignment: CDR1 SGHRS and CDR2 YFSETQ. Unmatched junction bases numbered 4, after V lost 2 bases and J lost 5 bases. CDR3 sequence (DNA): TGCGCCAGCAGCTTAATGGGGACAGACAATGAGCAGTTCTTC. Protein product: CASSLMGTDNEQFF.

This clone was counted a few times. The V call is TRBV7-3, the J call TRBJ1-6; D is unresolved. Germline V gene data show CDR1 as SGHTA and CDR2 as FQGTGA. CDR3 size: 12 residues. V lost 2 bases to trimming and J lost 9 bases, with 5 bases between them. DNA for the CDR3: TGTGCCAGCAGCTTAGACACTTCACCCCTCCACTTT. This encodes CASSLDTSPLHF.

Here the CDR3 DNA reads TGTGCCAGTTTTTCAGGGGGCATAGCTAACTATGGCTACACCTTC. This gives the protein CASFSGGIANYGYTF. The chain uses TRBV28 and TRBJ1-2; 8 positions agree with TRBD1. This CDR3 contains 15 residues. Per the germline V gene, CDR1 is MDHEN and CDR2 is SYDVKM. With 9 bases clipped from V and 0 bases from J, the junction kept 9 bases outside the gene matches.

This clone was detected only a few times. The chain has TRBV7-8 and TRBJ2-7, with a possible D match to TRBD1 (5 bases). In germline, CDR1 is SGHVS, CDR2 FQNEAQ. Trimming pared 3 bases from V and 0 bases from J, leaving 9 bases between. The CDR3 covers 14 residues. DNA of the CDR3: TGTGCCAGCAGCTTTGGGGCCCGCTCCTACGAGCAGTACTTC. The encoded protein is CASSFGARSYEQYF.

This sequence joins TRBV3-1 (or the pseudogene TRBV3-2) and TRBJ2-1; TRBD1 matches 8 bases. From germline, CDR1 is LGHDT and CDR2 YNNKEL (reference sequence). Trimming took 4 bases from V and 6 from J; bases not matched to a gene: 8. The CDR3 runs 15 residues. CDR3 in amino acids: CASSPRQGFGNEQFF. As DNA, the CDR3 is TGTGCCAGCAGCCCGAGACAGGGGTTTGGCAATGAGCAGTTCTTC.

The chain has TRBV6-2 or TRBV6-3 and TRBJ2-6; unclear D gene. This CDR3 comprises 13 residues. V lost 6 bases to trimming and J lost 4 bases, with 7 bases between them. Germline lookup yields CDR1 MNHEY and CDR2 SVGEGT. As DNA, the CDR3 is TGTGCCAGCAGCTCGAGGGGGGCCAACGTCCTGACTTTC. This codes for CASSSRGANVLTF.

The V and J genes are TRBV4-1 and TRBJ2-7, with TRBD1 matching 10 bases. Germline CDR1 and CDR2: MGHRA and YSYEKL. The CDR3 runs 15 residues. V gave up 3 bases and J gave up 3 bases; unmatched junction bases: 5. The CDR3: CASSQPDRGLYEQYF. The CDR3 DNA is TGCGCCAGCAGCCAGCCAGACAGGGGGCTCTACGAGCAGTACTTC.

With respect to this clone: Other DNA sequences in the same sample also yield this CDR3. The V and J genes are TRBV18 and TRBJ2-5; D not resolved. The CDR3 sequence is 11 residues long. The germline gives CDR1 KGHSH, CDR2 LQKENI. V was clipped by 5 bases and J by 2 bases, with 3 bases between them. CDR3 sequence (DNA): TGTGCCAGCTCATCACAAGAGACCCAGTACTTC. Residues: CASSSQETQYF.

The V call is TRBV5-6, the J call TRBJ2-7; 9 bases match TRBD1. The CDR3 loop spans 14 amino acids. The trim removed 3 bases at V and 2 bases at J, leaving 3 bases unmatched. Germline loops: CDR1 SGHDT, CDR2 YYEEEE. The DNA of the CDR3 is TGTGCCAGCAGCTGGGGGACAGGGCCCTACGAGCAGTACTTC. Translating it yields CASSWGTGPYEQYF.

The CDR3 spells CASRKPHRGGYSPLHF. The CDR3 bases are TGTGCCAGCAGGAAACCCCACAGGGGCGGCTATTCACCCCTCCACTTT. This rearrangement joins TRBV28 to TRBJ1-6, with 7 bases aligning to TRBD1. From germline, CDR1 is MDHEN and CDR2 SYDVKM. The CDR3 is 16 residues long. V lost 6 bases, J lost 8 bases, and 13 bases stayed unmatched.

The genes are TRBV29-1 and TRBJ2-7; D is undetermined. Trimming shortened V by 4 bases and J by 0 bases, and 13 bases separated the two germline ends. The germline gives CDR1 SQVTM, CDR2 ANQGSEA. The CDR3 spans 14 residues. The CDR3 region is CSVARSTNSYEQYF. The CDR3 nucleotides read TGCAGCGTTGCACGGTCCACCAACTCCTACGAGCAGTACTTC.

V usage is TRBV19 and J usage is TRBJ2-7; D is possibly TRBD2 (7 bases). Trimming took off 4 bases at V and 0 bases at J, with 13 bases between the two ends. The CDR3 is 15 amino acids. CDR1 LNHDA and CDR2 SQIVND come from the germline V gene (reference sequence). The CDR3 DNA follows: TGTGCCAGTAGTACGAGGCGGGGGCCCTCCTACGAGCAGTACTTC. This translates into CASSTRRGPSYEQYF.

J is TRBJ2-5 and V is TRBV11-2; tentatively, D is TRBD2 (7 bases). The V gene's germline CDR1 is SGHAT and CDR2 FQNNGV. CDR3 length equals 14 residues. Between the trimmed V and J ends, which lost 5 bases and 4 bases, there was a span of 14 bases. The CDR3 is CASSGRGGGETQYF. Here the CDR3 DNA reads TGTGCCAGCAGCGGTAGGGGGGGTGGAGAGACCCAGTACTTC. The whole variable domain, remainder taken from reference TRBV11-2 and TRBJ2-5, is EAGVAQSPRYKIIEKRQSVAFWCNPISGHATLYWYQQILGQGPKLLIQFQNNGVVDDSQLPKDRFSAERLKGVDSTLKIQPAKLEDSAVYLCASSGRGGGETQYFGPGTRLLVL.

This sequence joins TRBV19 and TRBJ1-5; 8 nucleotides line up with TRBD1. V shed 4 bases and J 0 bases; nucleotides not matched to a gene: 2. Germline CDR1 LNHDA, CDR2 SQIVND (reference sequence). The length of the CDR3 is 15 residues. CDR3 amino acids: CASSKTGVSNQPQHF. In DNA form, the CDR3 reads TGTGCCAGTAGTAAGACAGGGGTTAGCAATCAGCCCCAGCATTTT.

The J gene is TRBJ1-5, the V gene TRBV7-2; D uncertain. V gave up 5 bases and J gave up 6 bases, with 8 bases separating them. CDR3 length: 12 amino acids. Germline V gives CDR1 SGHTA, CDR2 FQGNSA. The chain's CDR3 is CASSHYGQPQHF. CDR3 nucleotide sequence: TGTGCCAGCAGCCATTACGGTCAGCCCCAGCATTTT.

The sample holds one count of this clone. The rearrangement uses TRBV6-5 and TRBJ2-1, with 8 bases that match TRBD1. Germline V gene sequence: CDR1 MNHEY, CDR2 SVGAGI. There are 16 residues in the CDR3. V gave up 0 bases and J gave up 2 bases; unmatched junction bases: 3. The CDR3 reads CASSYSWTGPYNEQFF. The CDR3 region has the DNA TGTGCCAGCAGTTACTCCTGGACAGGGCCCTACAATGAGCAGTTCTTC.

V is TRBV9 and J is TRBJ2-2, with TRBD1 identical over 10 bases. This CDR3 is 15 amino acids long. The germline V gene encodes CDR1 SGDLS and CDR2 YYNGEE. Losses at the gene ends were 4 bases for V and 6 bases for J; bases not matched to a gene: 6. CDR3 bases: TGTGCCAGCAGCAGCCGGGACAGGGGATCCGGGGAGCTGTTTTTT. This encodes CASSSRDRGSGELFF. The variable domain in full, completed from reference TRBV9 and TRBJ2-2, reads DSGVTQTPKHLITATGQRVTLRCSPRSGDLSVYWYQQSLDQGLQFLIQYYNGEERAKGNILERFSAQQFPDLHSELNLSSLELGDSALYFCASSSRDRGSGELFFGEGSRLTVL.

This clone is a singleton in its sample. J is TRBJ1-1 and V is TRBV29-1; 8 bases match TRBD1. In germline, CDR1 is SQVTM, CDR2 ANQGSEA. This CDR3 has 12 residues. The V segment lost 3 bases and the J segment 7 bases; nucleotides outside the gene matches: 4. The CDR3 protein is CSVDRGLIEAFF. CDR3 nucleotides: TGCAGCGTTGACAGGGGGCTGATTGAAGCTTTCTTT.

The chain is built from TRBV4-1 and TRBJ2-7; perhaps TRBD1 as D (6 bases). Per germline, CDR1 MGHRA and CDR2 YSYEKL. The CDR3 covers 17 residues. V lost 3 bases and J 0 bases, leaving 18 bases between the germline ends. This CDR3 reads CASSHLQGSGSSYEQYF. In nucleotides, the CDR3 is TGCGCCAGCAGCCATTTACAGGGTTCGGGCAGCTCCTACGAGCAGTACTTC.

This chain connects TRBV2 to TRBJ2-1; 8 bases align to TRBD1. The germline gives CDR1 SNHLY, CDR2 FYNNEI. V trimming: 6 bases; J trimming: 5 bases; junction bases outside the gene matches: 9. The CDR3 has 15 amino acids. The CDR3 DNA sequence: TGTGCCAGCAGCCCCAGGGGGCTTGAGAACAATGAGCAGTTCTTC. Its protein is CASSPRGLENNEQFF.

J is TRBJ2-5 and V is TRBV5-6; 8 nucleotides match TRBD1. From germline, CDR1 is SGHDT and CDR2 YYEEEE. This CDR3 contains 13 residues. Unmatched junction bases numbered 0, after V lost 0 bases and J lost 5 bases. Here the CDR3 reads CASSLGTGETQYF. The CDR3 DNA reads TGTGCCAGCAGCTTGGGGACAGGGGAGACCCAGTACTTC.

The genes are TRBV3-1 (or the pseudogene TRBV3-2) and TRBJ1-5, with TRBD1 matching over 7 bases. V dropped 4 bases and J dropped 4; count of bases not matched to a gene: 7. CDR1 LGHDT and CDR2 YNNKEL come from the germline V gene (reference sequence). The CDR3 runs to 15 residues. The CDR3 coding sequence is TGTGCCAGCAGCCCCCGACAGGGCGGGAATCAGCCCCAGCATTTT. Its translation: CASSPRQGGNQPQHF.

The V call is TRBV9, the J call TRBJ2-5; possibly TRBD2 for D (5 bases). Between the trimmed V and J ends, which lost 0 bases and 7 bases, there was a span of 10 bases. The germline gives CDR1 SGDLS, CDR2 YYNGEE. CDR3 length: 13 amino acids. The CDR3 nucleotides read TGTGCCAGCAGCGTAGTTGGAGGCGGGACCCAGTACTTC. This sequence encodes CASSVVGGGTQYF.

The rearrangement uses TRBV25-1 and TRBJ2-3; 7 bases match TRBD2. After removal of 7 bases from V and 1 base from J, the junction contained 8 bases not matched to a gene. Germline CDR1 MGHDK, CDR2 SYGVNS. CDR3 size: 15 residues. CDR3 protein: CASTPWAGGTDTQYF. The CDR3 nucleotides read TGTGCCAGCACACCGTGGGCGGGGGGCACAGATACGCAGTATTTT.